The 17 T cell receptor beta chains listed next were all sequenced from one sample in a study of blood T cell repertoires in COVID-19. Assay: immunoSEQ multiplex PCR; the TCRdb copy retains only in-frame clones and omits some. The table lists 100,000 to 150,000 clones, 87% of them singletons. Sequenced input: peripheral blood. The receptor source for this set is a woman between 55 and 75 years old with acute or convalescent COVID-19.

This clone has only one observation. The CDR3 DNA sequence: TGTGCCAGCAGTTACTTGAGGGAGGTCACTGAAGCTTTCTTT. Its protein product is CASSYLREVTEAFF. V is TRBV6-5 and J is TRBJ1-1; D is ambiguous. This CDR3 has 14 residues. CDR1 MNHEY and CDR2 SVGAGI come from the germline V gene. Between the trimmed V and J ends, which lost 1 base and 4 bases, there was a span of 10 bases.

This clone occurred a few times. The rearrangement uses TRBV9 and TRBJ2-1; 11 positions agree with TRBD2. J was trimmed by 5 bases and V by 1 base; bases with no gene match: 2. Germline V CDR1 and CDR2: SGDLS, YYNGEE. The length of the CDR3 is 15 residues. Here the CDR3 reads CASSVTSGRHNEQFF. The CDR3 nucleotides read TGTGCCAGCAGCGTAACTAGCGGGAGACACAATGAGCAGTTCTTC.

The J gene is TRBJ1-2, the V gene TRBV5-1; 8 nucleotides agree with TRBD1. Germline CDR1 reads SGHRS; CDR2 reads YFSETQ. This CDR3 spans 13 amino acids. Losses at the gene ends were 4 bases for V and 4 bases for J; bases not matched to a gene: 3. CDR3 region: CASSVTGGYGYTF. The DNA for the CDR3 is TGCGCCAGCAGCGTTACAGGGGGCTATGGCTACACCTTC.

The rearrangement uses TRBV18 and TRBJ1-5; 8 nucleotides agree with TRBD1. V was pared by 3 bases and J by 3 bases, with 1 base of the junction left unmatched. The V gene's germline CDR1 is KGHSH and CDR2 LQKENI. The CDR3 is 14 amino acids. The DNA for the CDR3 is TGTGCCAGCTCACCGGACAGGGACAATCAGCCCCAGCATTTT. The encoded protein is CASSPDRDNQPQHF.

This chain uses TRBV2 with TRBJ1-1; no reliable D call. V was cut by 5 bases and J by 3 bases, with 16 bases left in between. The CDR3 has 15 amino acids. CDR1 is SNHLY and CDR2 is FYNNEI in the germline V gene. CDR3: CASSLTQGRDTEAFF. The CDR3 region has the DNA TGTGCCAGCAGTCTTACCCAAGGGAGGGACACTGAAGCTTTCTTT.

The V and J genes are TRBV28 and TRBJ2-1; 7 nucleotides match TRBD2. V was clipped by 4 bases and J by 9 bases; unmatched bases: 15. The CDR3 spans 16 residues. CDR1 and CDR2 (germline): MDHEN, SYDVKM. CDR3 DNA sequence: TGTGCCAGCAGTTCGAGTTTTAGCGGGCTGTTTGGTGAGCAGTTCTTC. Encoded protein: CASSSSFSGLFGEQFF.

The chain has TRBV19 and TRBJ2-2; weak D call: TRBD1 (5 bases). This CDR3 spans 15 amino acids. Germline-derived CDR1 and CDR2 are LNHDA and SQIVND (reference sequence). The V and J ends lost 2 bases and 2 bases respectively, with 9 bases between them. In DNA form, the CDR3 reads TGTGCCAGTAGTATAATCCAGGGTAACACCGGGGAGCTGTTTTTT. It is translated as CASSIIQGNTGELFF.

The chain employs TRBV5-1 and TRBJ1-3, with TRBD1 matching over 8 bases. Germline V gene data show CDR1 as SGHRS and CDR2 as YFSETQ. The CDR3 is made up of 15 amino acids. Trimming removed 4 bases from V and 0 bases from J; junction bases left unmatched: 3. Here the CDR3 reads CASSPQGGSGNTIYF. In nucleotides, the CDR3 is TGCGCCAGCAGCCCACAGGGGGGCTCTGGAAACACCATATATTTT.

This clone has a single count. V and J are TRBV25-1 and TRBJ1-4; D call uncertain. From germline, CDR1 is MGHDK and CDR2 SYGVNS. The CDR3 covers 14 residues. V lost 2 bases to trimming and J lost 5 bases, with 9 bases between them. In DNA form, the CDR3 reads TGTGCCAGCAGTGAAGAGGGTCCGAATGAAAAACTGTTTTTT. Encoded protein: CASSEEGPNEKLFF.

The genes are TRBV7-2 and TRBJ2-3; D might be TRBD2 (5 bases). Germline values: CDR1 SGHTA, CDR2 FQGNSA. CDR3 length: 15 amino acids. The V end lost 0 bases, the J end lost 0 bases, and 7 bases lay between the germline ends. CDR3 in amino acids: CASSLASVSTDTQYF. CDR3 sequence (DNA): TGTGCCAGCAGCTTAGCTAGCGTTAGCACAGATACGCAGTATTTT.

The chain recombines TRBV28 with TRBJ1-5, with a possible D match to TRBD1 (5 bases). Germline CDR1 MDHEN, CDR2 SYDVKM. Trimming cost V 6 bases and J 4 bases, with 19 bases left between them. The CDR3 contains 16 residues. CDR3: CASSTARRGKNQPQHF. In nucleotides, the CDR3 is TGTGCCAGCAGCACCGCCAGACGGGGGAAAAATCAGCCCCAGCATTTT.

The count of this clone is one. V and J are TRBV24-1 and TRBJ2-1, with a possible D match to TRBD2 (6 bases). In germline, CDR1 is KGHDR, CDR2 SFDVKD. This CDR3 has 14 amino acids. V was shortened by 5 bases and J by 4 bases, with 11 bases between the two germline ends. CDR3 sequence reads: CATSGPRGYNEQFF. In DNA, the CDR3 is TGTGCCACCAGTGGTCCCCGGGGGTACAATGAGCAGTTCTTC.

The chain employs TRBV2 and TRBJ2-3; D gene ambiguous. The germline V gene encodes CDR1 SNHLY and CDR2 FYNNEI. The V gene lost 3 bases and the J gene lost 3 bases, with 7 bases spanning the gap. The CDR3 extends over 13 amino acids. The DNA for the CDR3 is TGTGCCAGCAGTGAGGAGTTGACAGATACGCAGTATTTT. This codes for CASSEELTDTQYF.

V and J are TRBV3-1 (or the pseudogene TRBV3-2) and TRBJ1-3; no clear D. The CDR3 covers 16 residues. V lost 2 bases and J lost 0, with 11 bases in between. CDR1 and CDR2 from the germline V gene are LGHDT and YNNKEL (reference sequence). CDR3 residues: CASSQRTSSSGNTIYF. The CDR3 nucleotides read TGTGCCAGCAGCCAACGGACTTCTAGCTCTGGAAACACCATATATTTT.

A note on this clone: One end of the junction does not line up with germline, which may come from a read error. J is TRBJ2-2 and V is TRBV7-7; TRBD1 agrees at 9 bases. From germline, CDR1 is SSHAT and CDR2 FNYEAQ (reference sequence). The length of the CDR3 is 13 residues. The CDR3 coding sequence is TGTGCTAGCAGCAAACAGGGGGCTGGAGAGCTGTTTTTT. Translated, it gives CASSKQGAGELFF. The full variable domain, its missing parts supplied by reference TRBV7-7 and TRBJ2-2, is GAGVSQSPRYKVTKRGQDVTLRCDPISSHATLYWYQQALGQGPEFLTYFNYEAQPDKSGLPSDRFSAERPEGSISTLTIQRTEQRDSAMYRCASSKQGAGELFFGEGSRLTVL.

This clone was detected a few times. Other DNA sequences from this sample encode an identical CDR3 as well. This chain connects TRBV3-1 (or the pseudogene TRBV3-2) to TRBJ1-5, with a weak D call TRBD1 (5 bases). CDR3 length: 15 amino acids. CDR1 is LGHDT, CDR2 YNNKEL, per germline (reference sequence). The germline V and J ends were trimmed by 0 bases and 0 bases, with 6 bases remaining between them. The chain's CDR3 is CASSQEGGSNQPQHF. CDR3 coding DNA: TGTGCCAGCAGCCAAGAGGGGGGTAGCAATCAGCCCCAGCATTTT.

V is TRBV5-4 and J is TRBJ1-5; D gene unclear. Germline lookup yields CDR1 SGHNT and CDR2 YYREEE (reference sequence). V was pared by 0 bases and J by 6 bases, with 10 bases between. This CDR3 contains 14 residues. The CDR3 sequence is CASSLDGFGQPQHF. CDR3 bases: TGTGCCAGCAGCTTGGACGGGTTCGGTCAGCCCCAGCATTTT.